This T cell receptor (beta chain) appears in the sequencing data of a study of control samples from healthy donors and cancer patients. The trim removed 4 bases at V and 2 bases at J, leaving 5 bases unmatched. The CDR3 is made up of 15 amino acids. Germline-derived CDR1 and CDR2 are KGHSH and LQKENI. Assay used: immunoSEQ multiplex PCR; TCRdb lists only in-frame clones, some missing. Here the sample spans under 200,000 clones, roughly 91% being singletons. The TCR was taken from a woman under 40 in good health. Sequencing was carried out using blood. This chain links TRBV18 with TRBJ2-4, with 7 bases matching TRBD1. The chain's CDR3 is CASSRATGTKNIQYF. The CDR3 DNA reads as TGTGCCAGCTCACGGGCGACAGGGACCAAAAACATTCAGTACTTC.